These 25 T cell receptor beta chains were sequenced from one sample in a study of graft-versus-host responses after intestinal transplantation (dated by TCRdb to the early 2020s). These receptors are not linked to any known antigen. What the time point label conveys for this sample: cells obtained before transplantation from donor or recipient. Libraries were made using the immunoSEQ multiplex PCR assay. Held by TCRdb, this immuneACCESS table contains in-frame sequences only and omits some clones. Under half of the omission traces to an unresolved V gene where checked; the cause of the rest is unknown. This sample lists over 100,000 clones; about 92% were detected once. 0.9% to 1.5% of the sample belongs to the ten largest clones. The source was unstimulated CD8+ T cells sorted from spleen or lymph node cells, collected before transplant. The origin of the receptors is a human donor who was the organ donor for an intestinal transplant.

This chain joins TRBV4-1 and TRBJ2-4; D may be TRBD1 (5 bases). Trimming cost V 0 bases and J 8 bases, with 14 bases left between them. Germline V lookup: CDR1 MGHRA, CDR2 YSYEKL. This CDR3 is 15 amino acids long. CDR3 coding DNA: TGCGCCAGCAGCCAAGAAGGGGTATGGGCAGACATTCAGTACTTC. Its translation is CASSQEGVWADIQYF.

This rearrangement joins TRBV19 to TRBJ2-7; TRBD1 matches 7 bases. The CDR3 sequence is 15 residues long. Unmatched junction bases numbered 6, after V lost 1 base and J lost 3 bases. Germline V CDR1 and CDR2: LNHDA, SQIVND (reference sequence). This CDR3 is CASSIGQGPGYEQYF. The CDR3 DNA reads TGTGCCAGTAGTATAGGACAGGGACCGGGCTACGAGCAGTACTTC.

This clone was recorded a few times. The CDR3 bases are TGCGCCAGCAGTGAAGGGACTAGCGGAGAGCAGTTCTTC. Translated, it gives CASSEGTSGEQFF. The chain couples TRBV10-1 to TRBJ2-1; TRBD2 agrees at 11 bases. Trimming cost V 3 bases and J 10 bases; bases outside gene matches: 2. CDR1 WNHNN and CDR2 SYGVQD come from the germline V gene (reference sequence). CDR3 length: 13 amino acids.

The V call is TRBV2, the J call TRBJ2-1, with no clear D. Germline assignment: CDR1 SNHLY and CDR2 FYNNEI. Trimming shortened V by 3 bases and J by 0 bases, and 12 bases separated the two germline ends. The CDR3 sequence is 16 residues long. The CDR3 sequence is CASSDPGQSSYNEQFF. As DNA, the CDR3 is TGTGCCAGCAGTGATCCCGGTCAAAGCTCCTACAATGAGCAGTTCTTC. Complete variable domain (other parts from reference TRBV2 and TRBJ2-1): EPEVTQTPSHQVTQMGQEVILRCVPISNHLYFYWYRQILGQKVEFLVSFYNNEISEKSEIFDDQFSVERPDGSNFTLKIRSTKLEDSAMYFCASSDPGQSSYNEQFFGPGTRLTVL.

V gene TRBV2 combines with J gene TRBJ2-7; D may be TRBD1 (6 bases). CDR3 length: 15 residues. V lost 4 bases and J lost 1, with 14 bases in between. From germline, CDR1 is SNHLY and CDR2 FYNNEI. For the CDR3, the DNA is TGTGCCAGCAGTGGGGTGCAGGGGAGTTCCTACGAGCAGTACTTC. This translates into CASSGVQGSSYEQYF. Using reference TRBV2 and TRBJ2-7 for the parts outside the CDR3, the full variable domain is EPEVTQTPSHQVTQMGQEVILRCVPISNHLYFYWYRQILGQKVEFLVSFYNNEISEKSEIFDDQFSVERPDGSNFTLKIRSTKLEDSAMYFCASSGVQGSSYEQYFGPGTRLTVT.

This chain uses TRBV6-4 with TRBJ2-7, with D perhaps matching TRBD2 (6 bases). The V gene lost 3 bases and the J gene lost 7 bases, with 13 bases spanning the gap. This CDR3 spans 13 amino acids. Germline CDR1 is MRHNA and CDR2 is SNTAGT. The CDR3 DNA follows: TGTGCCAGCAGTGAAACGGGAGCTGGGGAGCAGTACTTC. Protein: CASSETGAGEQYF.

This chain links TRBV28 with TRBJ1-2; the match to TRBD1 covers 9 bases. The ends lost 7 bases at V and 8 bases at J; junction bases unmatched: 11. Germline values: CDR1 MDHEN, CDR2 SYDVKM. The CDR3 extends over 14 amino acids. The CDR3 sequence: CASTLQGAGRGYTF. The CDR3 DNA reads TGTGCCAGCACCCTACAGGGGGCGGGACGGGGCTACACCTTC.

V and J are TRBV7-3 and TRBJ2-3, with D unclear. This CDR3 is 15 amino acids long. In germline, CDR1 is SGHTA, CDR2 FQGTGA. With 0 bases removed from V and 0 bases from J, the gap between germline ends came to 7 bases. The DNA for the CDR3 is TGTGCCAGCAGCTTAACAGGCGTTAGCACAGATACGCAGTATTTT. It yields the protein CASSLTGVSTDTQYF.

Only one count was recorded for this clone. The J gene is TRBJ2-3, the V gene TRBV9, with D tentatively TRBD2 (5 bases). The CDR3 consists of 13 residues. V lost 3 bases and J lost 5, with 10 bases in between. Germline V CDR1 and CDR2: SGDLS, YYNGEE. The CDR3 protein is CASSGRSGDTQYF. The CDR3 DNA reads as TGTGCCAGCAGCGGGAGGTCGGGAGATACGCAGTATTTT.

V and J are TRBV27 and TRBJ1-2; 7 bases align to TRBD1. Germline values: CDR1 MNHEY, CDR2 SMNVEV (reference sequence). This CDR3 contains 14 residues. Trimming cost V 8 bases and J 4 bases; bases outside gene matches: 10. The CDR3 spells CASAPGQWPYGYTF. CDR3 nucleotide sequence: TGTGCCAGCGCCCCGGGACAGTGGCCCTATGGCTACACCTTC.

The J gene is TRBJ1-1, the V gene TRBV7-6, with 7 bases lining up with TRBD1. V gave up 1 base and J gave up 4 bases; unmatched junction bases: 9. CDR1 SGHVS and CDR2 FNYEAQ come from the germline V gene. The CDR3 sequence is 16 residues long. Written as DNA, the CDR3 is TGTGCCAGCAGCTTAGGACCGCAAGGGGGCGGCACTGAAGCTTTCTTT. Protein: CASSLGPQGGGTEAFF.

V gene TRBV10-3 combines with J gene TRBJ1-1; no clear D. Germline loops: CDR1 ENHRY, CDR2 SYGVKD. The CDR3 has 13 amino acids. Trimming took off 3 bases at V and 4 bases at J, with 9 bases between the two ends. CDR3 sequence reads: CAISDPDSTEAFF. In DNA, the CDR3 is TGTGCCATCAGTGACCCGGATTCCACTGAAGCTTTCTTT.

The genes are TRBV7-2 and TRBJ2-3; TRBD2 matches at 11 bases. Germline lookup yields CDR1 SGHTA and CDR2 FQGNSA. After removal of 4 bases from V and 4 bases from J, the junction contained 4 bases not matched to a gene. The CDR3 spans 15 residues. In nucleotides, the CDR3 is TGTGCCAGCAGCTGGACTAGCGGGTGGGCAGATACGCAGTATTTT. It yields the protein CASSWTSGWADTQYF.

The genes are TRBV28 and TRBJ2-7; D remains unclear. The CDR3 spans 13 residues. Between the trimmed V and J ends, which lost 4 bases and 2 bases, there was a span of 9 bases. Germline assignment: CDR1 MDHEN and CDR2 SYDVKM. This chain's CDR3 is CASSWQVTYEQYF. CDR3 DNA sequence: TGTGCCAGCAGTTGGCAGGTCACCTACGAGCAGTACTTC.

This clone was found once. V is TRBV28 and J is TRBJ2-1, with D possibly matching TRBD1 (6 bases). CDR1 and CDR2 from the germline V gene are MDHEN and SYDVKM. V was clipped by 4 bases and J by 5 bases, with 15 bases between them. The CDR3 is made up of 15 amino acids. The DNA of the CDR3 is TGTGCCAGCAGTTCGCCCCCAGGGGCCAACAATGAGCAGTTCTTC. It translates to CASSSPPGANNEQFF.

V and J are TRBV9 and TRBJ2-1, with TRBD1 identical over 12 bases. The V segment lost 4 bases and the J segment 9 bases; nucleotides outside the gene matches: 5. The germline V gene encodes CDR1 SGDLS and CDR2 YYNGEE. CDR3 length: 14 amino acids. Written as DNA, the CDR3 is TGTGCCAGCAGCCCCGGGACAGGGGGCGGTGAGCAGTTCTTC. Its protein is CASSPGTGGGEQFF.

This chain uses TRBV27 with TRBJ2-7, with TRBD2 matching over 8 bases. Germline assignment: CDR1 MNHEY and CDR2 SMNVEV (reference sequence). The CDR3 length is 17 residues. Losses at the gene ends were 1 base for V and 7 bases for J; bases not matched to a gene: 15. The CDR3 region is CASSLLFSSGSPREQYF. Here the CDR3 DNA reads TGTGCCAGCAGTTTATTGTTCTCTAGCGGGTCCCCCAGAGAGCAGTACTTC.

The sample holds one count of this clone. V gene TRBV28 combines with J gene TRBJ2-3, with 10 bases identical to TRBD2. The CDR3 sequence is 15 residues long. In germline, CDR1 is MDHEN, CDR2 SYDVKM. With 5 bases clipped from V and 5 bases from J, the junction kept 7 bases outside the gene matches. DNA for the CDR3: TGTGCCAGCAGTCCCACGGGACTAGCGAGAGATACGCAGTATTTT. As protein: CASSPTGLARDTQYF. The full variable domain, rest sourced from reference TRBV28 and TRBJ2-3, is DVKVTQSSRYLVKRTGEKVFLECVQDMDHENMFWYRQDPGLGLRLIYFSYDVKMKEKGDIPEGYSVSREKKERFSLILESASTNQTSMYLCASSPTGLARDTQYFGPGTRLTVL.

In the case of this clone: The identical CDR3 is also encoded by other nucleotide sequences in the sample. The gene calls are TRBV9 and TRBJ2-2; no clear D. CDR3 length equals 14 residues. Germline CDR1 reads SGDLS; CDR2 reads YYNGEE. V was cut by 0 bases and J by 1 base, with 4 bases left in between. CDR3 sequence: CASSVGGNTGELFF. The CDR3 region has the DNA TGTGCCAGCAGCGTAGGTGGGAACACCGGGGAGCTGTTTTTT.

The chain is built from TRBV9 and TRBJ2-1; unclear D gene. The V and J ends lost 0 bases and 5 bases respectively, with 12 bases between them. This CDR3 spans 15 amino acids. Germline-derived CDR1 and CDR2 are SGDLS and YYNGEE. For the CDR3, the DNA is TGTGCCAGCAGCGTAGAGGGCTCCACTAACAATGAGCAGTTCTTC. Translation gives CASSVEGSTNNEQFF.

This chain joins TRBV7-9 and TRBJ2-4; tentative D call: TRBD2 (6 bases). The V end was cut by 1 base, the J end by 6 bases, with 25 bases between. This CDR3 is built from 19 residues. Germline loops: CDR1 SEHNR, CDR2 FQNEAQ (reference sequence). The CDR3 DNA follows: TGTGCCAGCAGCTTAGGAGTTTATAGGGACTCGGAGTCAGGAAACATTCAGTACTTC. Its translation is CASSLGVYRDSESGNIQYF.

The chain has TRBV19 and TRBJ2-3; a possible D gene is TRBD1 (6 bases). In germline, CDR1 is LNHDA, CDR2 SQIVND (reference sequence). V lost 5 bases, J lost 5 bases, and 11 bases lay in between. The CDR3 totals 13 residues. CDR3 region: CASSLSGEDTQYF. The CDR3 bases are TGTGCCAGTAGTCTTTCAGGGGAAGATACGCAGTATTTT.

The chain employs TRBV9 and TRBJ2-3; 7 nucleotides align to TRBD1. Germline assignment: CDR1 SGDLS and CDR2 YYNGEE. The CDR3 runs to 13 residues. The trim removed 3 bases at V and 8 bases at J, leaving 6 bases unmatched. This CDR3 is CASSATGVATQYF. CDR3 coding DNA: TGTGCCAGCAGCGCAACAGGGGTCGCTACGCAGTATTTT.

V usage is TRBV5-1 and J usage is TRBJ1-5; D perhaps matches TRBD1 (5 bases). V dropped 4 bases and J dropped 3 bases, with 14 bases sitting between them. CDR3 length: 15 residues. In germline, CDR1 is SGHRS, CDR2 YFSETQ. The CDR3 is CASSLIDSSNQPQHF. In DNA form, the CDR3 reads TGCGCCAGCAGCCTGATCGACAGTTCCAATCAGCCCCAGCATTTT.

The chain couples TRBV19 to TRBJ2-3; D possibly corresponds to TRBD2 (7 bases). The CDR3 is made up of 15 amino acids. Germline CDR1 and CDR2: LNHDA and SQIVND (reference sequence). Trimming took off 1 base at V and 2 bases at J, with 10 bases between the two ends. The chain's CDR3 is CASSIGGGDTDTQYF. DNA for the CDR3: TGTGCCAGTAGTATAGGGGGGGGCGACACAGATACGCAGTATTTT.